The source of this T cell receptor (beta chain) is a study of T-cell reconstitution after alpha-beta-depleted transplantation in children. Unique molecular identifiers tagged the TCRbeta library. TCRdb reprocessed the PCR reads via MiXCR and lists one record per CDR3 protein. The data contain some 340,000 distinct CDR3 sequences, 10% of them singletons. Germline assignment: CDR1 DFQATT and CDR2 SNEGSKA (reference sequence). V lost 6 bases to trimming and J lost 3 bases; unmatched junction nucleotides: 5. The CDR3 has 15 amino acids. The receptor comes from a human donor who donated a stem cell graft to a child with acute lymphoblastic leukemia. V gene TRBV20-1 combines with J gene TRBJ2-1; 13 bases agree with TRBD2. The sample in question was PBMCs from the stem cell graft donor, obtained from the stem cell graft. CDR3 residues: CSAERLAGGYNEQFF. The CDR3 DNA follows: TGCAGTGCCGAGAGACTAGCGGGGGGCTACAATGAGCAGTTCTTC.